Below are 10 T cell receptor beta chains sequenced from a single sample in a study of OX40 agonist ivuxolimab in advanced cancers. TCRdb's table, derived via immunoSEQ multiplex PCR, lists solely in-frame clones and lacks some. This repertoire shows around 99,000 clones, about 91% found once; its top ten account for about 1.2%. Sequenced here: CD4+ or CD8+ T cells sorted from blood, sampled in a trial of the OX40 agonist ivuxolimab. The source of these receptors is an adult with an advanced solid tumor such as melanoma, head and neck, liver or kidney cancer.

This chain links TRBV7-8 with TRBJ2-1; D tentatively reads TRBD1 or TRBD2 (5 bases each). The germline V and J ends were trimmed by 5 bases and 9 bases, with 20 bases remaining between them. Germline CDR1 SGHVS, CDR2 FQNEAQ. CDR3 length: 15 amino acids. CDR3 DNA: TGTGCCAGCAGCACGTCCCAGTTCGGGGCAGGTGAGCAGTTCTTC. Encoded protein: CASSTSQFGAGEQFF.

The chain uses TRBV5-5 and TRBJ2-3, with no clear D. The CDR3 is made up of 15 amino acids. V lost 0 bases and J lost 0, with 8 bases in between. Germline CDR1 and CDR2: SGHKS and YYEKEE (reference sequence). Here the CDR3 reads CASSLGPLSTDTQYF. The CDR3 DNA follows: TGTGCCAGCAGCTTGGGACCTCTTAGCACAGATACGCAGTATTTT.

The chain is built from TRBV27 and TRBJ2-3, with 8 nucleotides matching TRBD2. J lost 2 bases, V lost 0 bases, and 13 bases had no gene match. CDR3 length: 19 residues. Germline V gene data show CDR1 as MNHEY and CDR2 as SMNVEV (reference sequence). The CDR3 reads CASSLSRATGTRVTDTQYF. The CDR3 DNA is TGTGCCAGCAGTTTATCGCGAGCAACCGGGACTAGGGTCACAGATACGCAGTATTTT.

The chain combines TRBV11-1 with TRBJ1-3; no clear D. V was shortened by 3 bases and J by 1 base, with 7 bases between the two germline ends. CDR3 length equals 14 residues. Germline-derived CDR1 and CDR2 are SGHAT and FQDESV (reference sequence). CDR3 coding DNA: TGTGCCAGCAGCTTGCACGGTTCTGGAAACACCATATATTTT. This gives the protein CASSLHGSGNTIYF.

The rearrangement joins TRBV10-3 to TRBJ1-5, with 7 bases identical to TRBD1. Trimming cost V 0 bases and J 3 bases; bases outside gene matches: 5. The CDR3 is made up of 16 amino acids. The germline gives CDR1 ENHRY, CDR2 SYGVKD. CDR3 sequence reads: CAISESSGTVNQPQHF. In DNA, the CDR3 is TGTGCCATCAGTGAGTCTTCTGGGACAGTCAATCAGCCCCAGCATTTT.

The chain combines TRBV7-3 with TRBJ2-1, with 10 positions matching TRBD1. With 2 bases clipped from V and 7 bases from J, the junction kept 5 bases outside the gene matches. The germline CDR1 and CDR2 sequences are SGHTA and FQGTGA. The CDR3 is made up of 15 amino acids. The CDR3 DNA reads TGTGCCAGCAGCTTACAACGGACAGGGGGAAATGAGCAGTTCTTC. It yields the protein CASSLQRTGGNEQFF.

V gene TRBV14 combines with J gene TRBJ1-1, with no clear D. Trimming left V 0 bases short and J 1 base short, with 6 bases between. Germline values: CDR1 SGHDN, CDR2 FVKESK. CDR3 length: 14 residues. The DNA for the CDR3 is TGTGCCAGCAGCCAAGACCTACGGAACACTGAAGCTTTCTTT. Its protein is CASSQDLRNTEAFF.

The CDR3 bases are TGTGCCAGCAGTTACAGGGGGATGGGGGAGACCCAGTACTTC. This gives the protein CASSYRGMGETQYF. The V call is TRBV6-5, the J call TRBJ2-5, with a weak D call TRBD1 (6 bases). V lost 2 bases to trimming and J lost 5 bases, with 12 bases between them. CDR3 length equals 14 residues. Germline-derived CDR1 and CDR2 are MNHEY and SVGAGI.

This clone occurred a few times. This chain uses TRBV30 with TRBJ1-5, with D unclear. The germline V and J ends were trimmed by 5 bases and 7 bases, with 18 bases remaining between them. This CDR3 spans 14 amino acids. The V gene's germline CDR1 is GTSNPN and CDR2 SVGIG (reference sequence). The CDR3 nucleotides read TGTGCCTGGGCGAAGGAGCCGGTGGGGCAGCCCCAGCATTTT. This translates into CAWAKEPVGQPQHF.

The V gene is TRBV30, the J gene TRBJ1-3, with D uncertain. Germline V gene data show CDR1 as GTSNPN and CDR2 as SVGIG (reference sequence). Trimming removed 2 bases at V and 4 bases at J, with 9 bases between. The CDR3 is 13 amino acids. This CDR3 reads CAWSFGSGNTIYF. The CDR3 region has the DNA TGTGCCTGGAGTTTCGGCAGCGGAAACACCATATATTTT.